A single sample gave rise to the 6 T cell receptor beta chains below, sequenced in a study of blood T cells in healthy people across ages. Primers used in a second PCR of roughly 7 to 12 cycles were a sample-barcoded 5' primer and a J-beta primer mix. In TCRdb, the 5' RACE reads were re-called with MiXCR into one record per CDR3 protein. The data show roughly 700,000 distinct CDR3 sequences, with approximately 25% seen just once and roughly 9% held by the top ten. These data were also reused for a study on T cells of mothers and their children.

Sequences were obtained from blood. The source is a boy aged 5 to 17 in good health.

The rearrangement links TRBV6-2 or TRBV6-3 to TRBJ2-1; 13 positions match TRBD2. J was trimmed by 12 bases and V by 4 bases; bases with no gene match: 9. Germline V gene lookup returns CDR1 MNHEY and CDR2 SVGEGT. The CDR3 runs 15 residues. CDR3 sequence reads: CASSFATSGGEGQFF. The CDR3 coding sequence is TGTGCCAGCAGTTTTGCCACTAGCGGGGGGGAGGGGCAGTTCTTC.

The chain has TRBV28 and TRBJ2-4; D uncertain. V lost 3 bases and J lost 0, with 12 bases in between. Germline CDR1 and CDR2: MDHEN and SYDVKM. CDR3 size: 16 residues. The CDR3 sequence is CASSFQVMGAKNIQYF. The CDR3 region has the DNA TGTGCCAGCAGTTTCCAGGTCATGGGAGCCAAAAACATTCAGTACTTC. The full variable domain, completed using reference TRBV28 and TRBJ2-4, is DVKVTQSSRYLVKRTGEKVFLECVQDMDHENMFWYRQDPGLGLRLIYFSYDVKMKEKGDIPEGYSVSREKKERFSLILESASTNQTSMYLCASSFQVMGAKNIQYFGAGTRLSVL.

There are many counts of this clonotype. The rearrangement uses TRBV2 and TRBJ2-7, with D possibly being TRBD1 or TRBD2 (5 bases each). In germline, CDR1 is SNHLY, CDR2 FYNNEI. Trimming stripped 4 bases from V and 1 base from J, with 5 bases between. CDR3 length equals 12 residues. The CDR3 DNA follows: TGTGCCAGCAGTGGGGGGTCCTACGAGCAGTACTTC. Amino acids: CASSGGSYEQYF.

The gene calls are TRBV28 and TRBJ2-4, with D perhaps matching TRBD1 (6 bases). V lost 4 bases and J 13 bases, leaving 11 bases between the germline ends. The CDR3 is made up of 11 amino acids. Germline V gene data show CDR1 as MDHEN and CDR2 as SYDVKM. CDR3: CASSSVGHQYF. In DNA form, the CDR3 reads TGTGCCAGCAGTTCTGTGGGACACCAGTACTTC.

The chain recombines TRBV6-1 with TRBJ1-4; D perhaps matches TRBD1 (5 bases). V shed 7 bases and J shed 7 bases, with 16 bases lying between them. The CDR3 covers 14 residues. The germline CDR1 and CDR2 sequences are MNHNS and SASEGT. The chain's CDR3 is CASTPRTPGEKLFF. CDR3 nucleotide sequence: TGTGCCAGCACTCCGAGGACACCGGGTGAAAAACTGTTTTTT.

The rearrangement uses TRBV4-1 and TRBJ1-2; perhaps TRBD1 as D (5 bases). This CDR3 has 15 residues. Trimming shortened V by 1 base and J by 3 bases, and 12 bases separated the two germline ends. Germline V gives CDR1 MGHRA, CDR2 YSYEKL. CDR3: CASSQGPDIYYGYTF. In nucleotides, the CDR3 is TGCGCCAGCAGCCAAGGCCCGGACATATACTATGGCTACACCTTC.